The 25 T cell receptor beta chains in this list originate from one sample, sequenced in a study of shared clonotypes between healthy human individuals. Using immunoSEQ multiplex PCR, the repertoire was profiled, and TCRdb retains in-frame clones only, with some absent. In the table there are some 2,100,000 clones, around 93% of which are singletons. Terminally differentiated effector memory CD45RA+ cells were excluded from the naive CD8 cells, which were CD45RO-negative and positively selected for CCR7. The specimen was naive CD8+ T cells from PBMCs. The receptors shown here come from a man between 18 and 35 years old in good health. Some clones in this sample may be carry-over from other donors' samples.

This chain joins TRBV29-1 and TRBJ2-1; D is perhaps TRBD1 (6 bases). Germline loops: CDR1 SQVTM, CDR2 ANQGSEA. Trimming removed 5 bases from V and 4 bases from J, with 12 bases in between. The CDR3 is made up of 13 amino acids. CDR3 DNA: TGCAGCGTTAATGGACAGAAATACAATGAGCAGTTCTTC. Its protein product is CSVNGQKYNEQFF.

This chain joins TRBV19 and TRBJ2-5, with 12 bases lining up with TRBD2. This CDR3 region has 17 residues. The germline V gene has CDR1 LNHDA and CDR2 SQIVND (reference sequence). V lost 4 bases, J lost 2 bases, and 8 bases stayed unmatched. The chain's CDR3 is CASSSRLAGADQETQYF. The CDR3 nucleotides are TGTGCCAGTAGTAGCAGACTAGCGGGAGCGGATCAAGAGACCCAGTACTTC.

This chain connects TRBV29-1 to TRBJ2-7; TRBD1 might be the D (5 bases). The V gene's germline CDR1 is SQVTM and CDR2 ANQGSEA. V gave up 3 bases and J gave up 0 bases, with 15 bases separating them. There are 15 residues in the CDR3. This chain's CDR3 is CSVEMRGRASYEQYF. In DNA form, the CDR3 reads TGCAGCGTTGAGATGCGTGGCAGGGCCTCCTACGAGCAGTACTTC.

This clone showed up just once. The gene calls are TRBV12-5 and TRBJ1-5; TRBD1 agrees at 10 bases. V gave up 6 bases and J gave up 2 bases; unmatched junction bases: 13. The CDR3 runs 18 residues. The germline gives CDR1 LGHNT, CDR2 FRNRAP. CDR3 residues: CASGLVGQGVNRNQPQHF. The CDR3, as DNA: TGTGCTAGTGGCCTGGTAGGACAGGGGGTAAATCGCAATCAGCCCCAGCATTTT.

This chain uses TRBV30 with TRBJ2-2; D remains unclear. Germline V gene lookup returns CDR1 GTSNPN and CDR2 SVGIG (reference sequence). Trimming pared 3 bases from V and 3 bases from J, leaving 11 bases between. The CDR3 extends over 14 amino acids. CDR3 nucleotides: TGTGCCTGGAGACACGGCACCTACACCGGGGAGCTGTTTTTT. Amino acid sequence: CAWRHGTYTGELFF.

V is TRBV30 and J is TRBJ2-7; D tentatively reads TRBD1 or TRBD2 (5 bases each). Germline V gene sequence: CDR1 GTSNPN, CDR2 SVGIG (reference sequence). This CDR3 is built from 14 residues. The V end lost 2 bases, the J end lost 2 bases, and 13 bases lay between the germline ends. This CDR3 reads CAWSPGPKAYEQYF. For the CDR3, the DNA is TGTGCCTGGAGTCCGGGACCCAAAGCCTACGAGCAGTACTTC.

On this clone: The same CDR3 can be traced to other DNA sequences in this sample. J is TRBJ2-7 and V is TRBV7-9; D call uncertain. Germline CDR1 is SEHNR and CDR2 is FQNEAQ (reference sequence). Trimming cost V 4 bases and J 2 bases, with 6 bases left between them. The CDR3 totals 12 residues. CDR3 sequence reads: CASSSQPYEQYF. CDR3 sequence (DNA): TGTGCCAGCAGCTCCCAGCCCTACGAGCAGTACTTC.

The rearrangement links TRBV4-3 to TRBJ1-1; unclear D gene. Germline CDR1 is LGHNA and CDR2 is YSLEER. Trimming removed 0 bases at V and 1 base at J, with 0 bases between. This CDR3 comprises 12 residues. CDR3 bases: TGCGCCAGCAGCCAAGAGAACACTGAAGCTTTCTTT. Its translation is CASSQENTEAFF.

This rearrangement joins TRBV6-4 to TRBJ2-1; 10 bases align to TRBD1. Germline V gene lookup returns CDR1 MRHNA and CDR2 SNTAGT. J gave up 4 bases and V 0 bases, and 6 bases lay outside the gene matches. CDR3 length equals 17 residues. The CDR3 protein is CASSDSPRQGAYNEQFF. For the CDR3, the DNA is TGTGCCAGCAGTGACTCACCGAGACAGGGGGCTTACAATGAGCAGTTCTTC.

CDR3 residues: CASSLSGRHPETIYF. CDR3 coding DNA: TGTGCCAGCAGCTTATCAGGCAGGCACCCCGAGACCATATATTTT. V usage is TRBV7-9 and J usage is TRBJ1-3, with D unresolved. The V end lost 2 bases, the J end lost 10 bases, and 18 bases lay between the germline ends. The CDR3 length is 15 residues. Per germline, CDR1 SEHNR and CDR2 FQNEAQ (reference sequence).

The genes are TRBV5-1 and TRBJ1-1, with D possibly TRBD1 on 5 matching bases. Looked up from germline, CDR1 is SGHRS and CDR2 is YFSETQ. The CDR3 spans 15 residues. The germline V and J ends were trimmed by 4 bases and 5 bases, with 18 bases remaining between them. The CDR3, as DNA: TGCGCCAGCAGCAGCCCACGGGGCCATTCAACTGAAGCTTTCTTT. Its translation is CASSSPRGHSTEAFF.

The CDR3 sequence: CASSPTSGSGETQYF. The CDR3 region has the DNA TGCGCCAGCAGCCCAACTAGCGGGAGTGGGGAGACCCAGTACTTC. The chain couples TRBV4-1 to TRBJ2-5; TRBD2 matches at 11 bases. The CDR3 spans 15 residues. Germline V gene sequence: CDR1 MGHRA, CDR2 YSYEKL. With 4 bases clipped from V and 5 bases from J, the junction kept 6 bases outside the gene matches.

V gene TRBV4-3 combines with J gene TRBJ1-3, with TRBD1 identical over 8 bases. J was trimmed by 0 bases and V by 3 bases; bases with no gene match: 10. The CDR3 totals 18 residues. The V gene's germline CDR1 is LGHNA and CDR2 YSLEER. The CDR3 is CASSQNSGQAFSGNTIYF. The CDR3 DNA is TGCGCCAGCAGCCAGAATTCGGGACAGGCGTTCTCTGGAAACACCATATATTTT.

This clone was counted between two and nine times. J is TRBJ2-2 and V is TRBV2; D call uncertain. This CDR3 is built from 11 residues. Between the trimmed V and J ends, which lost 7 bases and 8 bases, there was a span of 8 bases. From germline, CDR1 is SNHLY and CDR2 FYNNEI. In DNA form, the CDR3 reads TGTGCCAGCAAAGAAGGTGGGGAGCTGTTTTTT. Protein sequence: CASKEGGELFF.

The chain recombines TRBV27 with TRBJ1-2; 9 bases agree with TRBD1. The CDR3 contains 16 residues. Germline V gene sequence: CDR1 MNHEY, CDR2 SMNVEV (reference sequence). V lost 4 bases and J lost 10; bases outside the gene matches: 16. This CDR3 reads CASSSLTPGTGTYYTF. CDR3 coding DNA: TGTGCCAGCAGTTCCCTGACTCCCGGGACAGGGACGTACTACACCTTC.

V usage is TRBV5-4 and J usage is TRBJ2-7; D is unclear. Between the trimmed V and J ends, which lost 4 bases and 3 bases, there was a span of 8 bases. CDR1 is SGHNT and CDR2 is YYREEE in the germline V gene (reference sequence). CDR3 length: 12 residues. The CDR3 coding sequence is TGTGCCAGCAGCATGAACCACTACGAGCAGTACTTC. Amino acids: CASSMNHYEQYF.

The rearrangement joins TRBV11-2 to TRBJ2-1; D might be TRBD1 or TRBD2, each matching 6 bases. Germline V CDR1 and CDR2: SGHAT, FQNNGV. Trimming took 4 bases from V and 10 from J, leaving 23 bases between them. The CDR3 has 16 residues. The DNA of the CDR3 is TGTGCCAGCAGCTCTCAGATTATTAGAAGGGGGGACGAGCAGTTCTTC. It specifies CASSSQIIRRGDEQFF.

This chain's CDR3 is CSVDVTSGRVEQFF. The DNA for the CDR3 is TGCAGCGTTGATGTAACTAGCGGGAGGGTTGAGCAGTTCTTC. V and J are TRBV29-1 and TRBJ2-1, with 13 bases lining up with TRBD2. The germline CDR1 and CDR2 sequences are SQVTM and ANQGSEA. V shed 3 bases, J shed 9 bases, and the junction held 5 bases outside the gene matches. CDR3 size: 14 residues.

The chain recombines TRBV28 with TRBJ1-2, with TRBD1 as a possible D gene (6 bases). The CDR3 loop spans 13 amino acids. Germline CDR1 reads MDHEN; CDR2 reads SYDVKM. The V gene lost 5 bases and the J gene lost 8 bases, with 15 bases spanning the gap. Here the CDR3 reads CASSLRGRWGYTF. The CDR3 DNA is TGTGCCAGCAGTCTCAGGGGCAGGTGGGGCTACACCTTC.

Here the CDR3 reads CASSAGTSLYNEQFF. The DNA of the CDR3 is TGTGCCAGCAGCGCAGGGACTTCGCTATACAATGAGCAGTTCTTC. V usage is TRBV11-2 and J usage is TRBJ2-1, with D possibly matching TRBD2 (6 bases). CDR3 length: 15 amino acids. V was trimmed by 5 bases and J by 4 bases, leaving 15 bases between them. Germline V gene lookup returns CDR1 SGHAT and CDR2 FQNNGV.

J is TRBJ1-3 and V is TRBV7-9, with D tentatively TRBD1 (5 bases). Trimming took 4 bases from V and 4 from J, leaving 17 bases between them. The CDR3 runs to 16 residues. Germline-derived CDR1 and CDR2 are SEHNR and FQNEAQ (reference sequence). In nucleotides, the CDR3 is TGTGCCAGCAGCTCCAATCCCCAGGGTTCGGGAAACACCATATATTTT. Protein: CASSSNPQGSGNTIYF.

This sequence joins TRBV6-1 and TRBJ2-3; unclear D gene. Germline CDR1 MNHNS, CDR2 SASEGT. The CDR3 spans 11 residues. Trimming removed 10 bases from V and 4 bases from J, with 9 bases in between. CDR3 sequence reads: CATPYSDTQYF. The CDR3 nucleotides read TGTGCCACGCCTTACTCAGATACGCAGTATTTT.

The genes are TRBV9 and TRBJ2-7; TRBD2 is a possible D gene (5 bases). CDR1 and CDR2 from the germline V gene are SGDLS and YYNGEE. Between the trimmed V and J ends, which lost 3 bases and 6 bases, there was a span of 13 bases. The CDR3 is 13 amino acids. In DNA, the CDR3 is TGTGCCAGCAGCGCGGGTCGGACTCCCGAGCAGTACTTC. This encodes CASSAGRTPEQYF.

J is TRBJ2-1 and V is TRBV19; 9 nucleotides agree with TRBD2. V shed 3 bases and J 12 bases; nucleotides not matched to a gene: 6. CDR1 is LNHDA and CDR2 is SQIVND in the germline V gene (reference sequence). The CDR3 contains 13 residues. The CDR3 reads CASSIRLAAAQFF. The CDR3 DNA is TGTGCCAGTAGTATCCGACTAGCGGCCGCGCAGTTCTTC.

In nucleotides, the CDR3 is TGTGCCAGCAGCGTAGACCCGACTAGCGGGAGAATCGGGGATGAGCAGTTCTTC. Encoded protein: CASSVDPTSGRIGDEQFF. The genes are TRBV9 and TRBJ2-1; 12 bases are a match to TRBD2. Germline V lookup: CDR1 SGDLS, CDR2 YYNGEE. J lost 8 bases, V lost 0 bases, and 12 bases had no gene match. This CDR3 comprises 18 residues.